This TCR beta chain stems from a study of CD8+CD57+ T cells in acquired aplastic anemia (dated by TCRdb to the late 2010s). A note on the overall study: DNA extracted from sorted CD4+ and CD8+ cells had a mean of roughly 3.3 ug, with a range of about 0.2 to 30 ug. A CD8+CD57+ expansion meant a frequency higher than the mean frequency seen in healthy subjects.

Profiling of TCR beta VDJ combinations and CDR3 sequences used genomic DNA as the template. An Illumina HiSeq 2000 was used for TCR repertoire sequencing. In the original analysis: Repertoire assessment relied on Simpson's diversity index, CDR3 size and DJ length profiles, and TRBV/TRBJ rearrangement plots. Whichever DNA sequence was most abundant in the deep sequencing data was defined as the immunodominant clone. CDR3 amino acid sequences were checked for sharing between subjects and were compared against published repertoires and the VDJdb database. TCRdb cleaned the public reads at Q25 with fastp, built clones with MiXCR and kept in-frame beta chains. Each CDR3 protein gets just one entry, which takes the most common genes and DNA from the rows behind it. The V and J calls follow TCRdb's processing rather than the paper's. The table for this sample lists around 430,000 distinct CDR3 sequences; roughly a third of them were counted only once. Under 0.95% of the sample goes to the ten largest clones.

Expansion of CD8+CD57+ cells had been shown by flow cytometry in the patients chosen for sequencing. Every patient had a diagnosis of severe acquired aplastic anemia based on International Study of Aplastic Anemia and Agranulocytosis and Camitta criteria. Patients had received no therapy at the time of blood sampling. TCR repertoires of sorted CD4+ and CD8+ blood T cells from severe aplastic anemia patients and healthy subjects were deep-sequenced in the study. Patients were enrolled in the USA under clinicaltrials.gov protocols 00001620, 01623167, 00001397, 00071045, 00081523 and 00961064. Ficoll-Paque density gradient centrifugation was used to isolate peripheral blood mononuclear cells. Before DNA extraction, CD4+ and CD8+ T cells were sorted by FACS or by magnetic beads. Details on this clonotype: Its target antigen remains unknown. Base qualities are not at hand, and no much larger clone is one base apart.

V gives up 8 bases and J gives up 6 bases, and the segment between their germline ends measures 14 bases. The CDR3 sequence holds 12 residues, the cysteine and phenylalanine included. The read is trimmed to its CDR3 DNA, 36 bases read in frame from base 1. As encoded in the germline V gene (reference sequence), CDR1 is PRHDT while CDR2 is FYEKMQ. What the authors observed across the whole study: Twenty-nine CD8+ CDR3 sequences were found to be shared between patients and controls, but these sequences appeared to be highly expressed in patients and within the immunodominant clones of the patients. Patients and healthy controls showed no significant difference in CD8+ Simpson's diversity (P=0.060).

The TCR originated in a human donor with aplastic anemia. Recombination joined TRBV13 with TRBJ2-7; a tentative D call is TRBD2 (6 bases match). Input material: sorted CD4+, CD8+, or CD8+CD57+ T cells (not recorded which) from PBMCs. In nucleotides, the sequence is TGTGCCAGCGGCGCTCGGGAGAGCGAGCAGTACTTC. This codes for CASGARESEQYF. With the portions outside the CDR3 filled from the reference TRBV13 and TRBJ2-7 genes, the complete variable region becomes AAGVIQSPRHLIKEKRETATLKCYPIPRHDTVYWYQQGPGQDPQFLISFYEKMQSDKGSIPDRFSAQQFSDYHSELNMSSLELGDSALYFCASGARESEQYFGPGTRLTVT.